This TCR beta chain was captured by sequencing in a study of blood T cell repertoires in COVID-19. This clone is a singleton in its sample. In the original processing: Amplification of reference gene primers provided the estimated nucleated cell counts. TCRdb keeps only in-frame clones here, not all; method: immunoSEQ multiplex PCR. That table supplies the V and J calls and clone size; D and trimming were determined from the DNA. The table records fewer than 200,000 clones, around nine tenths of them present only once. This CDR3 comprises 16 residues. The V end was cut by 2 bases, the J end by 0 bases, with 15 bases between. Germline values: CDR1 SGHRS, CDR2 YFSETQ.

What was sequenced was peripheral blood. The sequence came from a woman aged 70-85 years with COVID-19, enrolled during active disease. The chain links TRBV5-1 to TRBJ2-7, with D possibly being TRBD1 (6 bases). The CDR3, as DNA: TGCGCCAGCAGCTTCAGGGGCCTTCCCACCTCCTACGAGCAGTACTTC. This sequence encodes CASSFRGLPTSYEQYF.